This entry lists 24 T cell receptor beta chains sequenced from one sample in a study of blood T cell repertoires in COVID-19. Profiled with immunoSEQ multiplex PCR; TCRdb holds only in-frame clones, not every one. The repertoire includes roughly 250,000 clones, roughly 84% of them detected once, and about 1.5% sits in the top ten. Sample: peripheral blood. These receptors came from a woman between 40 and 50 years old who had recovered from COVID-19.

This rearrangement joins TRBV19 to TRBJ1-6; 7 nucleotides line up with TRBD1. The CDR3 is 14 amino acids. Germline CDR1 is LNHDA and CDR2 is SQIVND (reference sequence). The ends lost 6 bases at V and 7 bases at J; junction bases unmatched: 6. The CDR3 here is CASSSGTENSPLHF. As DNA, the CDR3 is TGTGCCAGTAGCTCCGGGACAGAGAATTCACCCCTCCACTTT.

The V call is TRBV5-5, the J call TRBJ2-3; 14 nucleotides line up with TRBD2. The CDR3 length is 19 residues. Germline CDR1 reads SGHKS; CDR2 reads YYEKEE (reference sequence). With V trimmed by 2 bases and J by 5 bases, 13 bases remained unmatched. The CDR3: CASSFRSATSGGARDTQYF. CDR3 nucleotide sequence: TGTGCCAGCAGCTTCCGTAGCGCGACTAGCGGGGGGGCGAGAGATACGCAGTATTTT.

The V and J genes are TRBV6-5 and TRBJ1-2, with unresolved D. The germline gives CDR1 MNHEY, CDR2 SVGAGI. The CDR3 sequence is 15 residues long. V dropped 0 bases and J dropped 2 bases, with 10 bases sitting between them. The CDR3 DNA reads TGTGCCAGCAGTTACTCGATTTCGGGGAACTATGGCTACACCTTC. Amino acids: CASSYSISGNYGYTF.

This chain links TRBV5-1 with TRBJ2-7; weak D call: TRBD2 (6 bases). Trimming shortened V by 2 bases and J by 1 base, and 10 bases separated the two germline ends. There are 14 residues in the CDR3. Germline V gene sequence: CDR1 SGHRS, CDR2 YFSETQ. CDR3 in amino acids: CASSFGGTSYEQYF. The CDR3 coding sequence is TGCGCCAGCAGCTTTGGGGGGACGTCCTACGAGCAGTACTTC.

This clone was counted between two and nine times. V gene TRBV2 combines with J gene TRBJ1-6, with 10 bases identical to TRBD1. The ends lost 6 bases at V and 5 bases at J; junction bases unmatched: 10. This CDR3 region has 17 residues. The germline V gene has CDR1 SNHLY and CDR2 FYNNEI. CDR3 in amino acids: CASRGTGDSRHNSPLHF. CDR3 sequence (DNA): TGTGCCAGCAGAGGGACAGGGGATTCCCGTCATAATTCACCCCTCCACTTT.

The rearrangement links TRBV19 to TRBJ2-7; D gene uncertain. Trimming shortened V by 1 base and J by 3 bases, and 10 bases separated the two germline ends. Germline values: CDR1 LNHDA, CDR2 SQIVND (reference sequence). The CDR3 is made up of 14 amino acids. CDR3: CASSIGLTYYEQYF. The CDR3 bases are TGTGCCAGTAGTATAGGACTTACCTACTACGAGCAGTACTTC.

The V call is TRBV10-1, the J call TRBJ2-7; 11 nucleotides line up with TRBD1. V shed 4 bases and J 5 bases; nucleotides not matched to a gene: 7. CDR3 length: 15 residues. CDR1 is WNHNN and CDR2 is SYGVQD in the germline V gene (reference sequence). The CDR3 nucleotides are TGCGCCAGCAGTGGTGGGACAGGGGGTGGCGACGAGCAGTACTTC. Translated: CASSGGTGGGDEQYF.

This CDR3 reads CSVAGQGDSGANVLTF. The CDR3 region has the DNA TGCAGCGTTGCGGGACAGGGGGACTCTGGGGCCAACGTCCTGACTTTC. This chain joins TRBV29-1 and TRBJ2-6, with TRBD1 identical over 11 bases. CDR1 and CDR2 from the germline V gene are SQVTM and ANQGSEA. V lost 4 bases, J lost 0 bases, and 2 bases stayed unmatched. This CDR3 has 16 amino acids.

The chain is built from TRBV3-1 (or the pseudogene TRBV3-2) and TRBJ2-1; TRBD2 is a possible D gene (6 bases). The CDR3 consists of 12 residues. Per germline, CDR1 LGHDT and CDR2 YNNKEL (reference sequence). The V end lost 1 base, the J end lost 10 bases, and 8 bases lay between the germline ends. CDR3 sequence (DNA): TGTGCCAGCAGCCAAGTGGAGGGCGAGCAGTTCTTC. As protein: CASSQVEGEQFF.

The chain employs TRBV28 and TRBJ1-6, with TRBD1 identical over 10 bases. This CDR3 comprises 17 residues. After removal of 3 bases from V and 10 bases from J, the junction contained 12 bases not matched to a gene. Looked up from germline, CDR1 is MDHEN and CDR2 is SYDVKM. Here the CDR3 DNA reads TGTGCCAGCAGTTTCTTGGGGCGACAGGGGGCAGACTCACCCCTCCACTTT. Its translation is CASSFLGRQGADSPLHF.

The gene calls are TRBV9 and TRBJ1-5, with 8 bases aligning to TRBD1. The CDR3 has 14 amino acids. After removal of 4 bases from V and 6 bases from J, the junction contained 6 bases not matched to a gene. CDR1 is SGDLS and CDR2 is YYNGEE in the germline V gene. The CDR3, as DNA: TGTGCCAGCAGCCAAGCAGGGGGCGGTCAGCCCCAGCATTTT. Translation: CASSQAGGGQPQHF.

This clone was detected once. The chain employs TRBV5-6 and TRBJ2-7, with 11 bases aligning to TRBD2. The germline V gene has CDR1 SGHDT and CDR2 YYEEEE. This CDR3 contains 15 residues. Losses at the gene ends were 6 bases for V and 0 bases for J; bases not matched to a gene: 5. DNA of the CDR3: TGTGCCAGCACCGACACTAGCGGGGGCTCCTACGAGCAGTACTTC. Residues: CASTDTSGGSYEQYF.

This clone was seen a few times. Other DNA sequences in this specimen translate into the identical CDR3. For the CDR3, the DNA is TGTGCCACCAGCAGAGATAGGGGGCCAAATGAAAAACTGTTTTTT. Amino acids: CATSRDRGPNEKLFF. This rearrangement joins TRBV15 to TRBJ1-4, with 7 positions matching TRBD1. J gave up 5 bases and V 0 bases, and 3 bases lay outside the gene matches. Germline assignment: CDR1 LNHNV and CDR2 YYDKDF (reference sequence). The CDR3 extends over 15 amino acids.

The rearrangement joins TRBV7-6 to TRBJ1-2; weak D call: TRBD1 (5 bases). Trimming took 6 bases from V and 4 from J, leaving 18 bases between them. The CDR3 consists of 15 residues. Germline CDR1 is SGHVS and CDR2 is FNYEAQ. Here the CDR3 DNA reads TGTGCCAGCAGTCCTGGGTCAGGAGGGGCCTATGGCTACACCTTC. Protein sequence: CASSPGSGGAYGYTF. The complete variable domain, with remaining parts taken from reference TRBV7-6 and TRBJ1-2, reads GAGVSQSPRYKVTKRGQDVALRCDPISGHVSLYWYRQALGQGPEFLTYFNYEAQQDKSGLPNDRFSAERPEGSISTLTIQRTEQRDSAMYRCASSPGSGGAYGYTFGSGTRLTVV.

The genes are TRBV18 and TRBJ1-2, with D tentatively TRBD1 (5 bases). Germline values: CDR1 KGHSH, CDR2 LQKENI. The CDR3 runs 14 residues. The ends were cut back, 3 bases at V and 1 base at J, with 9 bases in the middle. CDR3 in DNA: TGTGCCAGCTCACCGACAGAGGTTAACTATGGCTACACCTTC. Amino acid sequence: CASSPTEVNYGYTF.

This clone has more than one count but fewer than ten. CDR3 sequence: CASSGTGNEAFF. CDR3 nucleotide sequence: TGTGCCAGCAGTGGGACAGGGAACGAAGCTTTCTTT. The V gene is TRBV2, the J gene TRBJ1-1; TRBD1 matches 8 bases. Germline CDR1 SNHLY, CDR2 FYNNEI. The CDR3 extends over 12 amino acids. The V segment lost 4 bases and the J segment 8 bases; nucleotides outside the gene matches: 3. The full variable domain, in which reference TRBV2 and TRBJ1-1 provide the parts outside the CDR3, is EPEVTQTPSHQVTQMGQEVILRCVPISNHLYFYWYRQILGQKVEFLVSFYNNEISEKSEIFDDQFSVERPDGSNFTLKIRSTKLEDSAMYFCASSGTGNEAFFGQGTRLTVV.

The chain couples TRBV30 to TRBJ1-5; 8 nucleotides agree with TRBD1. CDR1 and CDR2 (germline): GTSNPN, SVGIG (reference sequence). This CDR3 is built from 13 residues. Trimming at V came to 5 bases and at J to 5 bases, leaving 5 bases not matched to a gene. As DNA, the CDR3 is TGTGCCTGGGGACAGGGTTGGGATCAGCCCCAGCATTTT. Amino acids: CAWGQGWDQPQHF.

The chain is built from TRBV28 and TRBJ1-4; D might be TRBD1 (5 bases). Germline CDR1 reads MDHEN; CDR2 reads SYDVKM. V lost 6 bases to trimming and J lost 7 bases, with 15 bases between them. This CDR3 contains 14 residues. The CDR3 DNA follows: TGTGCCAGCAGGTCCCGAATAGGGGCTGAAAAACTGTTTTTT. The encoded protein is CASRSRIGAEKLFF.

This chain links TRBV6-5 with TRBJ2-1; 12 bases are shared with TRBD2. The V gene's germline CDR1 is MNHEY and CDR2 SVGAGI. The CDR3 runs 14 residues. J gave up 9 bases and V 6 bases, and 6 bases lay outside the gene matches. The CDR3 DNA is TGTGCCAGCAGAAGGACTAGCGGGGTTGGTGAGCAGTTCTTC. This encodes CASRRTSGVGEQFF.

The chain uses TRBV28 and TRBJ1-1; TRBD1 agrees at 12 bases. The germline V gene encodes CDR1 MDHEN and CDR2 SYDVKM. Trimming removed 4 bases from V and 5 bases from J; junction bases left unmatched: 8. CDR3 length: 16 amino acids. CDR3 loop: CASSSPGQGAGTEAFF. The DNA of the CDR3 is TGTGCCAGCAGTTCTCCGGGACAGGGGGCCGGTACTGAAGCTTTCTTT.

The rearrangement uses TRBV7-6 and TRBJ1-6, with unresolved D. Trimming removed 1 base at V and 12 bases at J, with 7 bases between. The CDR3 contains 12 residues. The germline V gene has CDR1 SGHVS and CDR2 FNYEAQ. The CDR3: CASSLDRGPLHF. DNA of the CDR3: TGTGCCAGCAGCTTAGACCGGGGACCCCTCCACTTT.

By share, this clone ranks as medium-sized. The V call is TRBV5-1, the J call TRBJ2-7; D may be TRBD1 (5 bases). The CDR3 is 16 amino acids. From germline, CDR1 is SGHRS and CDR2 YFSETQ. V lost 0 bases to trimming and J lost 0 bases, with 13 bases between them. CDR3 sequence (DNA): TGCGCCAGCAGCTTGGCTCAACAGGATAGCTCCTACGAGCAGTACTTC. It is translated as CASSLAQQDSSYEQYF.

This chain connects TRBV6-5 to TRBJ1-6; tentatively, D is TRBD1 (6 bases). V lost 2 bases, J lost 10 bases, and 15 bases lay in between. Germline V gives CDR1 MNHEY, CDR2 SVGAGI. The CDR3 totals 15 residues. The CDR3 DNA reads as TGTGCCAGCAGTTACGGGTACAGGGCTGTGTCACCCCTCCACTTT. Translation gives CASSYGYRAVSPLHF.

The gene calls are TRBV18 and TRBJ2-7; 7 bases fit TRBD2. The V gene's germline CDR1 is KGHSH and CDR2 LQKENI. V dropped 0 bases and J dropped 6; count of bases not matched to a gene: 11. CDR3 length equals 16 residues. The CDR3 loop is CASSPPRPGGAAEQYF. The CDR3 nucleotides are TGTGCCAGCTCACCACCCCGCCCGGGAGGCGCGGCCGAGCAGTACTTC. Combining the CDR3 with reference TRBV18 and TRBJ2-7 gives the whole variable domain NAGVMQNPRHLVRRRGQEARLRCSPMKGHSHVYWYRQLPEEGLKFMVYLQKENIIDESGMPKERFSAEFPKEGPSILRIQQVVRGDSAAYFCASSPPRPGGAAEQYFGPGTRLTVT.